This entry concerns a single TCR beta chain. This table comes from immunoSEQ multiplex PCR, and its TCRdb copy is limited to in-frame clones, with some not included. The table lists approximately 170,000 clones, 70% to 90% of them singletons. This sample stems from a study of blood T cell repertoires in COVID-19. The ends were cut back, 0 bases at V and 11 bases at J, with 11 bases in the middle. CDR3 length: 13 residues. Germline CDR1 is LNHNV and CDR2 is YYDKDF (reference sequence). The chain links TRBV15 to TRBJ1-5, with D uncertain. The origin of this receptor is a man aged 50-60 years who had recovered from COVID-19. Material: peripheral blood. CDR3 sequence (DNA): TGTGCCACCAGCAGAGATCGCAGCGAGTCCCAGCATTTT. Encoded protein: CATSRDRSESQHF.